Presented here are 5 T cell receptor beta chains from one specimen sequenced in a study of blood T cell repertoires in COVID-19. Data came from immunoSEQ multiplex PCR; TCRdb stores just in-frame clones and leaves some out. The sample shows some 260,000 clones, roughly 77% of them seen only once. Input material: peripheral blood. The receptors derive from a woman of 80 years or more with acute or convalescent COVID-19.

The CDR3 nucleotides are TGTGCCAGCAGCCCCCCGGACTCCCCCAACGTCCTGACTTTC. It codes for CASSPPDSPNVLTF. The genes are TRBV7-9 and TRBJ2-6, with D tentatively TRBD2 (5 bases). Trimming took off 5 bases at V and 8 bases at J, with 13 bases between the two ends. The CDR3 has 14 amino acids. Germline V gene sequence: CDR1 SEHNR, CDR2 FQNEAQ (reference sequence).

The chain is built from TRBV10-3 and TRBJ2-1; 11 positions agree with TRBD2. V dropped 4 bases and J dropped 7; count of bases not matched to a gene: 0. Germline assignment: CDR1 ENHRY and CDR2 SYGVKD. This CDR3 region has 13 residues. CDR3 region: CAISGTSGNEQFF. CDR3 in DNA: TGTGCCATCAGTGGGACTAGCGGGAATGAGCAGTTCTTC.

Only a few counts were recorded for this clone. The rearrangement links TRBV3-1 (or the pseudogene TRBV3-2) to TRBJ1-3, with D unclear. The V gene lost 1 base and the J gene lost 5 bases, with 12 bases spanning the gap. CDR3 length: 15 amino acids. Germline loops: CDR1 LGHDT, CDR2 YNNKEL (reference sequence). For the CDR3, the DNA is TGTGCCAGCAGCCAAGTTCAAAATACACGAAACACCATATATTTT. This translates into CASSQVQNTRNTIYF.

CDR3 nucleotide sequence: TGTGCCAGCAGCGCCAGAGGACAGGGGATTTACGAGCAGTACTTC. Translating gives CASSARGQGIYEQYF. The rearrangement joins TRBV9 to TRBJ2-7; 9 bases are shared with TRBD1. This CDR3 has 15 amino acids. The V and J ends lost 3 bases and 4 bases, in that order; junction bases with no gene match: 8. The V gene's germline CDR1 is SGDLS and CDR2 YYNGEE.

The DNA for the CDR3 is TGTGCCAGTAGGCCCGGGACAGTAGCTAACTATGGCTACACCTTC. Translation gives CASRPGTVANYGYTF. The chain joins TRBV19 to TRBJ1-2; TRBD1 agrees at 7 bases. The J segment lost 0 bases and the V segment lost 6 bases, leaving 7 bases of the junction unmatched. The germline V gene encodes CDR1 LNHDA and CDR2 SQIVND (reference sequence). The CDR3 contains 15 residues.